This entry describes one T cell receptor (beta chain). This sample was taken from a study of blood T cells in healthy people across ages. V trimming: 6 bases; J trimming: 1 base; junction bases outside the gene matches: 6. The CDR3 totals 13 residues. The germline V gene encodes CDR1 DFQATT and CDR2 SNEGSKA (reference sequence). Using a J-beta primer mix together with a sample-barcoded 5' primer, a second PCR was run for about 6 to 11 cycles. Each single sample gave us at least 3 million CDR3-containing paired-end reads. TCRdb itself ran the 5' RACE reads through MiXCR, one entry per CDR3 protein. Of about a million distinct CDR3 sequences listed, 51% were seen once; the top ten hold around a fifth. There were healthy Caucasian individuals from Russia, aged about 6 to 95, serving as donors.

J is TRBJ2-7 and V is TRBV20-1; 7 bases align to TRBD2. The sample was blood. The receptor was derived from a woman aged 60-70 years in good health. The DNA for the CDR3 is TGCAGTGCGCCGATAGCGGGTTCCTACGAGCAGTACTTC. Encoded protein: CSAPIAGSYEQYF.